Listed here are 24 T cell receptor beta chains from one sample, sequenced in a study of shared clonotypes between healthy human individuals. Positively selected for CCR7, the CD45RO-negative cells used as naive CD8 cells excluded terminally differentiated effector memory CD45RA+ cells. TCRdb's copy holds only in-frame clones and misses some; the assay was immunoSEQ multiplex PCR. The sample shows about 2,200,000 clones, 85% to 95% of them seen only once. Source material: naive CD8+ T cells from PBMCs. The receptors were sampled from a man in his late teens or twenties in good health. Some clones in this sample may be carry-over from other donors' samples.

This clone was found once. This chain links TRBV13 with TRBJ2-7; perhaps TRBD1 as D (6 bases). V was pared by 8 bases and J by 4 bases, with 15 bases between. Germline values: CDR1 PRHDT, CDR2 FYEKMQ (reference sequence). The CDR3 length is 13 residues. CDR3 DNA: TGTGCCAGCGGCACGGGACAAGATTACGAGCAGTACTTC. Its protein is CASGTGQDYEQYF. Variable domain in full (rest from reference TRBV13 and TRBJ2-7): AAGVIQSPRHLIKEKRETATLKCYPIPRHDTVYWYQQGPGQDPQFLISFYEKMQSDKGSIPDRFSAQQFSDYHSELNMSSLELGDSALYFCASGTGQDYEQYFGPGTRLTVT.

The chain couples TRBV11-2 to TRBJ2-7, with a weak D call TRBD1 (6 bases). The CDR3 runs to 15 residues. Germline-derived CDR1 and CDR2 are SGHAT and FQNNGV. Trimming removed 3 bases from V and 0 bases from J, with 12 bases in between. The CDR3 sequence is CASSFRTESSYEQYF. CDR3 nucleotide sequence: TGTGCCAGCAGCTTTCGGACAGAAAGCTCCTACGAGCAGTACTTC.

The chain uses TRBV9 and TRBJ2-7; 11 bases line up with TRBD2. V dropped 3 bases and J dropped 3; count of bases not matched to a gene: 5. The CDR3 is 15 amino acids. Germline lookup yields CDR1 SGDLS and CDR2 YYNGEE. DNA for the CDR3: TGTGCCAGCAGCGCCGCCGGGACTAGCGGCTACGAGCAGTACTTC. Translation gives CASSAAGTSGYEQYF.

This clone appeared a single time. The chain couples TRBV4-1 to TRBJ1-4, with D perhaps TRBD1 (5 bases). CDR3 length: 17 residues. Trimming cost V 0 bases and J 3 bases, with 14 bases left between them. The germline gives CDR1 MGHRA, CDR2 YSYEKL. CDR3: CASSQDRGDRANEKLFF. The CDR3 nucleotides are TGCGCCAGCAGCCAAGATCGGGGGGATAGGGCTAATGAAAAACTGTTTTTT.

This clone was seen just once. The chain is built from TRBV27 and TRBJ2-1; D may be TRBD1 (6 bases). Germline V gene data show CDR1 as MNHEY and CDR2 as SMNVEV (reference sequence). Trimming removed 6 bases at V and 1 base at J, with 13 bases between. This CDR3 has 15 amino acids. This CDR3 reads CASSPRGGSYNEQFF. As DNA, the CDR3 is TGTGCCAGCAGCCCCAGAGGGGGTTCCTACAATGAGCAGTTCTTC.

V and J are TRBV7-2 and TRBJ1-5; D might be TRBD1 (6 bases). Looked up from germline, CDR1 is SGHTA and CDR2 is FQGNSA. V was pared by 3 bases and J by 6 bases, with 12 bases between. The CDR3 consists of 14 residues. Here the CDR3 reads CASSFTGLGQPQHF. The DNA of the CDR3 is TGTGCCAGCAGCTTTACAGGGCTGGGTCAGCCCCAGCATTTT.

DNA for the CDR3: TGTGCCAGCAGCTCCCCCCCGACAGGCTACTACGAGCAGTACTTC. It translates to CASSSPPTGYYEQYF. The rearrangement uses TRBV5-5 and TRBJ2-7; D possibly corresponds to TRBD1 (6 bases). The CDR3 is made up of 15 amino acids. Trimming took off 3 bases at V and 3 bases at J, with 16 bases between the two ends. Germline values: CDR1 SGHKS, CDR2 YYEKEE (reference sequence).

The chain combines TRBV27 with TRBJ2-7; D ambiguous. The CDR3 consists of 13 residues. The V and J ends lost 6 bases and 6 bases respectively, with 15 bases between them. From germline, CDR1 is MNHEY and CDR2 SMNVEV (reference sequence). The CDR3 protein is CASSPTLSGEQYF. The CDR3, as DNA: TGTGCCAGCAGCCCCACCCTGAGTGGCGAGCAGTACTTC.

DNA for the CDR3: TGTGCCAGCAGCTTGGGGGGCGGAAAACTGTTTTTT. Translated: CASSLGGGKLFF. The chain combines TRBV5-6 with TRBJ1-4, with D tentatively TRBD1 (5 bases). V was trimmed by 0 bases and J by 10 bases, leaving 7 bases between them. This CDR3 contains 12 residues. Germline CDR1 SGHDT, CDR2 YYEEEE.

On this clone itself: In the same sample, other DNA sequences code for this CDR3. V gene TRBV7-9 combines with J gene TRBJ2-2; unclear D gene. Germline V lookup: CDR1 SEHNR, CDR2 FQNEAQ (reference sequence). This CDR3 is 12 amino acids long. Trimming left V 2 bases short and J 6 bases short, with 4 bases between. DNA for the CDR3: TGTGCCAGCAGCTTATTCTCCGGGGAGCTGTTTTTT. Translating gives CASSLFSGELFF.

This sequence joins TRBV5-1 and TRBJ2-2; perhaps TRBD1 as D (6 bases). Trimming took 3 bases from V and 2 from J, leaving 17 bases between them. CDR1 and CDR2 (germline): SGHRS, YFSETQ. The CDR3 covers 17 residues. In nucleotides, the CDR3 is TGCGCCAGCAGCTGGGACAAGGACAGAGCCAACACCGGGGAGCTGTTTTTT. Its translation: CASSWDKDRANTGELFF.

The J gene is TRBJ1-2, the V gene TRBV5-1; a possible D gene is TRBD1 (5 bases). The CDR3 has 13 residues. The ends were cut back, 4 bases at V and 7 bases at J, with 14 bases in the middle. From germline, CDR1 is SGHRS and CDR2 YFSETQ. The CDR3 nucleotides are TGCGCCAGCAGCGAGAACTCGGGGGGTGGCTACACCTTC. The encoded protein is CASSENSGGGYTF.

This clone was picked up one time. The chain couples TRBV7-2 to TRBJ1-1, with a possible D match to TRBD1 (6 bases). The V and J ends lost 6 bases and 5 bases respectively, with 13 bases between them. From germline, CDR1 is SGHTA and CDR2 FQGNSA. The CDR3 extends over 13 amino acids. The CDR3 protein is CASRSTGRTEAFF. CDR3 coding DNA: TGTGCCAGCAGATCAACAGGGAGGACTGAAGCTTTCTTT.

In its sample, this clone was seen a few times. The CDR3 loop reads CASSFLGQGRYEQYF. For the CDR3, the DNA is TGTGCCAGCAGTTTTCTAGGACAGGGGAGGTACGAGCAGTACTTC. The V call is TRBV6-5, the J call TRBJ2-7; the match to TRBD1 covers 9 bases. This CDR3 region has 15 residues. Trimming at V came to 4 bases and at J to 4 bases, leaving 8 bases not matched to a gene. CDR1 and CDR2 (germline): MNHEY, SVGAGI.

This clone was seen once. CDR3 sequence (DNA): TGTGCTAGTGGAATGGGACACCACACAGATACGCAGTATTTT. Amino acid sequence: CASGMGHHTDTQYF. V is TRBV12-5 and J is TRBJ2-3; D possibly corresponds to TRBD1 (6 bases). V dropped 6 bases and J dropped 2 bases, with 12 bases sitting between them. The CDR3 consists of 14 residues. The germline V gene encodes CDR1 LGHNT and CDR2 FRNRAP.

The rearrangement links TRBV9 to TRBJ2-3; 7 bases align to TRBD2. The CDR3 contains 15 residues. Germline values: CDR1 SGDLS, CDR2 YYNGEE. Unmatched junction bases numbered 8, after V lost 7 bases and J lost 0 bases. This CDR3 is CASRGAGPSTDTQYF. DNA of the CDR3: TGTGCCAGCCGCGGAGCGGGACCCAGCACAGATACGCAGTATTTT.

In this sample, this clone turned up many times. The chain recombines TRBV25-1 with TRBJ2-5; D is ambiguous. The CDR3 covers 16 residues. Looked up from germline, CDR1 is MGHDK and CDR2 is SYGVNS. The germline V and J ends were trimmed by 4 bases and 4 bases, with 19 bases remaining between them. The CDR3 sequence is CASSGSYGGLGETQYF. The DNA for the CDR3 is TGTGCCAGCAGTGGGTCTTATGGCGGCCTCGGAGAGACCCAGTACTTC.

V usage is TRBV10-2 and J usage is TRBJ1-4; no definite D call. CDR3 length equals 16 residues. CDR1 and CDR2 from the germline V gene are WSHSY and SAAADI. V was clipped by 2 bases and J by 8 bases, with 18 bases between them. In DNA form, the CDR3 reads TGCGCCAGCAGTGAGGCCGAACCGGGTTTTGAGGAAAAACTGTTTTTT. Translated: CASSEAEPGFEEKLFF.

The J gene is TRBJ2-7, the V gene TRBV28, with 7 bases fitting TRBD2. Germline CDR1 MDHEN, CDR2 SYDVKM. This CDR3 spans 12 amino acids. The CDR3 nucleotides read TGTGGTTCCGGGGGGAGAAATTACGAGCAGTACTTC. Its translation: CGSGGRNYEQYF.

V gene TRBV29-1 combines with J gene TRBJ1-4; 10 nucleotides match TRBD1. The CDR3 is made up of 13 amino acids. In germline, CDR1 is SQVTM, CDR2 ANQGSEA. Germline trimming cut 7 bases from V and 6 bases from J; bases unmatched to any gene: 5. The CDR3 DNA reads as TGCAGCGGTACCGGGACAGGGGATGAAAAACTGTTTTTT. Translation: CSGTGTGDEKLFF.

CDR3 sequence: CASRLGTATYYEQYF. CDR3 in DNA: TGTGCCAGCAGGCTCGGGACAGCGACCTATTACGAGCAGTACTTC. The chain couples TRBV28 to TRBJ2-7, with 7 positions matching TRBD1. CDR3 length: 15 amino acids. V lost 6 bases, J lost 4 bases, and 12 bases stayed unmatched. Germline values: CDR1 MDHEN, CDR2 SYDVKM.

This chain's CDR3 is CASSRSRDRGEKSNYGYTF. CDR3 DNA sequence: TGTGCCAGCAGCCGAAGTAGGGACAGGGGGGAAAAGAGTAACTATGGCTACACCTTC. This chain joins TRBV7-9 and TRBJ1-2; 11 bases are a match to TRBD1. Looked up from germline, CDR1 is SEHNR and CDR2 is FQNEAQ (reference sequence). The CDR3 consists of 19 residues. The J segment lost 1 base and the V segment lost 5 bases, leaving 15 bases of the junction unmatched. The variable domain in full, completed from reference TRBV7-9 and TRBJ1-2, reads DTGVSQNPRHKITKRGQNVTFRCDPISEHNRLYWYRQTLGQGPEFLTYFQNEAQLEKSRLLSDRFSAERPKGSFSTLEIQRTEQGDSAMYLCASSRSRDRGEKSNYGYTFGSGTRLTVV.

Comment on this clone: Other DNA sequences in this sample translate to the same CDR3. CDR3 amino acids: CASSPPGGQPQHF. Here the CDR3 DNA reads TGTGCCAGCAGTCCTCCCGGCGGCCAGCCCCAGCATTTT. This chain uses TRBV6-5 with TRBJ1-5; D gene ambiguous. There are 13 residues in the CDR3. Germline values: CDR1 MNHEY, CDR2 SVGAGI. Trimming shortened V by 5 bases and J by 7 bases, and 12 bases separated the two germline ends.

A note on this clone: Different DNA sequences within this sample yield the same CDR3. The chain joins TRBV27 to TRBJ2-1, with D unclear. Trimming pared 6 bases from V and 8 bases from J, leaving 8 bases between. This CDR3 is built from 11 residues. Germline V gene sequence: CDR1 MNHEY, CDR2 SMNVEV (reference sequence). This CDR3 reads CASSLGHEQFF. CDR3 coding DNA: TGTGCCAGCAGCCTGGGCCATGAGCAGTTCTTC.